Only one count was recorded for the clone carrying this TCR beta chain. The antigen is undetermined. Pooled in the analysis were second doses at about 4 or about 12 weeks. The data were taken from a study of T cell responses to AZD1222 COVID-19 vaccine. Clones were sequenced by immunoSEQ multiplex PCR, and TCRdb holds only the in-frame ones, with some missing. The sample lists 95,000 to 150,000 clones, about 90% occurring once. The CDR3 extends over 16 amino acids. The germline V gene has CDR1 LGHDT and CDR2 YNNKEL (reference sequence). The V and J ends lost 5 bases and 2 bases respectively, with 16 bases between them. General study points: In a largely white British group with more females than males, clonal diversity was possibly underestimated. Repertoires were obtained solely post-peak T cell response.

This receptor was identified in an adult who received the AZD1222 COVID-19 vaccine. The sequencing used peripheral blood, collected 28 days after the second AZD1222 dose. This chain links TRBV3-1 (or the pseudogene TRBV3-2) with TRBJ2-1; D is undetermined. The CDR3 coding sequence is TGTGCCAGCAGCAAAGGGCAGGTCCTACCCTACAATGAGCAGTTCTTC. Translation: CASSKGQVLPYNEQFF.